This T cell receptor beta chain emerged from a study of radiation and T cells in renal cell carcinoma (dated by TCRdb to about 2020). Turning to the overall study: Samples came from a clinical trial, in which primary renal cell carcinomas received 15 Gy stereotactic body radiation therapy followed by nephrectomy 4 weeks later. A total of 4 million to 5 million unique CDR3 nucleotide sequences, encoding fewer than 3,000,000 unique CDR3 amino acid sequences, were found across all 50 or so samples. A total of roughly 53 samples underwent TCR beta sequencing, made up of 25 or so tumors and around 27 peripheral blood samples.

What the study reported, not specific to this receptor: Because pretreatment tumor biopsies were not available, the baseline intratumoral presence of clonotypes could not be determined. Changes in the blood repertoire were not tracked past 4 weeks after treatment. An increase in top tumor clonotypes in blood was observed from baseline to 2 weeks post-radiation, followed by contraction by 4 weeks, which was taken to suggest transient expansion of tumor-resident clones. Effects of radiation dose or scheduling on the TCR repertoire could not be addressed with the single-armed trial design.

CDR1 SGHNT and CDR2 YYREEE are derived from the germline V gene (reference sequence). Reading from cysteine to phenylalanine, the CDR3 counts 13 amino acids. Only the CDR3 DNA is retained, 39 bases long and in frame from the first base. Trimming removed 3 bases from V and 5 bases from J, leaving 11 bases between the germline ends. As to this clone: Its specific antigen is unknown. No much larger clonotype is one base removed from it; base qualities were not supplied.

Interpreted using the paper, the time point label stands for: baseline pretreatment blood. Explained via the paper, the treatment or condition label denotes: 15 Gy SBRT to primary tumor, nephrectomy 4 weeks later. To track tumor-enriched clonotypes, serial peripheral blood was sampled from radiation-treated patients at baseline and at 2 weeks and 4 weeks after SBRT. Every patient's renal cell carcinoma showed clear cell pathology. The QIAamp DNA Blood Mini Kit (Qiagen) was used to prepare genomic DNA for TCR sequencing. Samples were included in the analyses only if all quality control checks were passed. TCR beta libraries were generated from genomic DNA with the immunoSEQ kit, following the manufacturer's recommendations. Library preparation used a first multiplex PCR with proprietary primers, then a second PCR adding unique barcodes, with bead cleanups after each round. Each sample batch included a kit-provided positive control reaction and a negative control reaction. The final libraries were assessed on an Agilent 4200 TapeStation D1000 ScreenTape, pooled by volume, and quantified by qPCR. Sequencing was performed on an Illumina NextSeq500 with a MidOutput 150-cycle cartridge, and 156 Read1 and 15 Index1 cycles were run with kit custom primers. The pooled library was loaded at around 1.1 pM with around 20% PhiX control spiked in. As for how the authors treated the data: Vendor-processed data were analyzed in R, and a clonotype was defined as all T cells sharing the same CDR3 nucleotide sequence. For clone abundance analyses, frequencies were normalized to the 10,000 most abundant clones in each sample. Public T cell clones, averaging fewer than five per sample, were removed before analysis. An abundance difference of at least 32-fold between compartments was the criterion for calling clonotypes tumor-enriched or baseline blood-enriched. A beta-binomial differential abundance model was used to identify clonotypes that expanded or contracted between blood time points. The Baroni-Urbani and Buser coefficient was used to measure tumor-blood repertoire similarity, and groups were compared with two-tailed Wilcoxon tests in R. TCRdb re-hosts the immuneACCESS table, in-frame sequences only. Its copies lack some clones; in the studies checked, an unresolved V gene accounts for under half of them, and the cause for the rest is not known. That table supplies the V and J calls and clone size; D and trimming were determined from the DNA. The sample profile shows about 150,000 clones; about 85% of them were found once. Roughly 4% of the sample is taken by the ten largest.

This chain is built from TRBV5-4 and TRBJ2-5; D gene: possibly TRBD2, on 5 matching bases. This receptor was taken from a woman aged 65 to 85 with renal cell carcinoma. The sequences come from blood, collected from a patient whose treatment included radiotherapy and nephrectomy. The bases are TGTGCCAGCAGCTCGAACCGCGGGGAGACCCAGTACTTC. Its protein product is CASSSNRGETQYF.